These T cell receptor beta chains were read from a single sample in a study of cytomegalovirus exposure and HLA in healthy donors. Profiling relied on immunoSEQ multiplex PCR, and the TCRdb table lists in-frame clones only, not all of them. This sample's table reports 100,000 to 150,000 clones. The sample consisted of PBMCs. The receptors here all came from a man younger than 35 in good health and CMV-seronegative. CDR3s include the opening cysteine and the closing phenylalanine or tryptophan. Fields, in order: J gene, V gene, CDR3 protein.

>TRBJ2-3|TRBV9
CASSVGDSFDTQYF
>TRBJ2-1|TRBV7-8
CASSPRPSGRVSYNEQFF
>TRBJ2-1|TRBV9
CASSVELAGTYNEQFF
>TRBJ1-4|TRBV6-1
CASFYRGEGEKLFF
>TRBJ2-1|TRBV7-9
CASSSEPTGGVDEQFF
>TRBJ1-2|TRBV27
CASSLGQGTGQVNDYGYTF
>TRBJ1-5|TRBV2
CASRWDKKGPQHF
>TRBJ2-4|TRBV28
CASRGTGLRGLAKNIQYF
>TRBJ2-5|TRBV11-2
CASSLGADRYQETQYF
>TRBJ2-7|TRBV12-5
CASGSRGTARDRQLPPPYEQYF
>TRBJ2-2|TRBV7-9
CASSLVQNTGELFF
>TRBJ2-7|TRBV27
CASRAGDISYEQYF
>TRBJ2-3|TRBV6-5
CASTGPSRTDTQYF
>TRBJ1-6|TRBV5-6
CASSLITGNSPLHF
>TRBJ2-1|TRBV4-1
CASSPQLAGLDNEQFF
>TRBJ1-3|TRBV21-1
CASSPTRTGTGNTIYF
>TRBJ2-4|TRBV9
CASSGLRGDIQYF
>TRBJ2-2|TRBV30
CAWMRDTGELFF
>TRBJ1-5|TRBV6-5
CASSYSEGDQPQHF
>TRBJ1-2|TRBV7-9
CASSDAGYGYTF
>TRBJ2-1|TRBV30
CAWSGPSNEQFF
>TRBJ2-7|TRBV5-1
CASSPSGQPHGYF